Each of the 22 T cell receptor beta chains below was sequenced from the same sample in a study of cytomegalovirus exposure and HLA in healthy donors. In the PCR, 60 Vbeta and 13 Jbeta primers were used. The table came from immunoSEQ multiplex PCR; TCRdb's copy has only in-frame clones and leaves some out. The repertoire holds 130,000 to 150,000 clones, with around three quarters as singletons. Sequenced material: PBMCs. These receptors were collected from a woman aged 35 to 49 in good health and CMV-seropositive.

The chain is built from TRBV19 and TRBJ2-1, with TRBD2 matching 7 bases. In germline, CDR1 is LNHDA, CDR2 SQIVND (reference sequence). V dropped 7 bases and J dropped 10; count of bases not matched to a gene: 4. The CDR3 has 11 amino acids. The CDR3 DNA follows: TGTGCCAGTATGGGGGGGTGGGAGCAGTTCTTC. This translates into CASMGGWEQFF.

This clone turned up a few times. The DNA for the CDR3 is TGCGCCAGCAGCTTGTGGACGGGGAACACCATATATTTT. It yields the protein CASSLWTGNTIYF. The V call is TRBV5-1, the J call TRBJ1-3, with D unclear. The CDR3 sequence is 13 residues long. Deletions cut 1 base from V and 7 bases from J, with 9 bases between. Per the germline V gene, CDR1 is SGHRS and CDR2 is YFSETQ.

This clone has a single count. The CDR3 protein is CASSRGGFNQPQHF. The CDR3 DNA sequence: TGTGCCAGCTCCCGCGGGGGCTTTAATCAGCCCCAGCATTTT. The rearrangement joins TRBV25-1 to TRBJ1-5; TRBD1 is a possible D gene (6 bases). The V end lost 8 bases, the J end lost 4 bases, and 15 bases lay between the germline ends. Germline V gene sequence: CDR1 MGHDK, CDR2 SYGVNS. This CDR3 is 14 amino acids long.

The V and J genes are TRBV6-1 and TRBJ1-2, with a tentative D call TRBD1 (6 bases). With 1 base removed from V and 6 bases from J, the gap between germline ends came to 21 bases. Germline V gene sequence: CDR1 MNHNS, CDR2 SASEGT. The length of the CDR3 is 17 residues. CDR3 in DNA: TGTGCCAGCAGTGAAGGGGACACACTATCCCAAGGGGATGGCTACACCTTC. It encodes CASSEGDTLSQGDGYTF.

J is TRBJ2-2 and V is TRBV6-5; D may be TRBD2 (5 bases). Per the germline V gene, CDR1 is MNHEY and CDR2 is SVGAGI. There are 14 residues in the CDR3. Trimming removed 6 bases from V and 4 bases from J, with 12 bases in between. The CDR3 loop is CASRLDVATGELFF. The DNA for the CDR3 is TGTGCCAGCAGACTAGACGTGGCCACCGGGGAGCTGTTTTTT.

CDR3 protein: CASQGDTGRAYGYTF. DNA of the CDR3: TGTGCCTCCCAGGGGGACACGGGGAGAGCCTATGGCTACACCTTC. The V and J genes are TRBV30 and TRBJ1-2, with TRBD1 matching 7 bases. Germline CDR1 reads GTSNPN; CDR2 reads SVGIG (reference sequence). Unmatched junction bases numbered 15, after V lost 7 bases and J lost 4 bases. The CDR3 is 15 amino acids.

This clone was observed a handful of times. An end of the junction differs from the germline gene, which may be a read error. In the same sample, other DNA sequences code for this CDR3. The chain links TRBV30 to TRBJ1-6, with D unresolved. The germline gives CDR1 GTSNPN, CDR2 SVGIG (reference sequence). The CDR3 length is 13 residues. Here the CDR3 DNA reads TGCGCCTGGAGTGTAATTTCGAATTCACCCCTCCACTTT. Translated: CAWSVISNSPLHF.

This chain uses TRBV11-2 with TRBJ2-2, with 9 nucleotides matching TRBD2. This CDR3 is 15 amino acids long. Germline V CDR1 and CDR2: SGHAT, FQNNGV. V was pared by 3 bases and J by 1 base, with 0 bases of the junction left unmatched. The CDR3 loop is CASSFSGGNTGELFF. CDR3 nucleotides: TGTGCCAGCAGCTTTAGCGGGGGGAACACCGGGGAGCTGTTTTTT.

This chain links TRBV28 with TRBJ2-2; 7 bases line up with TRBD1. J gave up 0 bases and V 6 bases, and 19 bases lay outside the gene matches. CDR3 length: 20 amino acids. Per the germline V gene, CDR1 is MDHEN and CDR2 is SYDVKM. Here the CDR3 reads CASRVDREPVMKTNTGELFF. In DNA, the CDR3 is TGTGCCAGCAGGGTCGACAGGGAACCGGTAATGAAAACGAACACCGGGGAGCTGTTTTTT.

The chain has TRBV5-1 and TRBJ2-7; 9 positions agree with TRBD1. Germline loops: CDR1 SGHRS, CDR2 YFSETQ. This CDR3 is built from 14 residues. V lost 4 bases to trimming and J lost 2 bases; unmatched junction nucleotides: 4. The CDR3 bases are TGCGCCAGCAGCCAAGGGACAGGGACCTACGAGCAGTACTTC. Amino acid sequence: CASSQGTGTYEQYF. Combining the CDR3 with reference TRBV5-1 and TRBJ2-7 gives the whole variable domain KAGVTQTPRYLIKTRGQQVTLSCSPISGHRSVSWYQQTPGQGLQFLFEYFSETQRNKGNFPGRFSGRQFSNSRSEMNVSTLELGDSALYLCASSQGTGTYEQYFGPGTRLTVT.

This clone was counted a few times. The chain links TRBV5-1 to TRBJ1-1; D ambiguous. CDR3 length: 14 amino acids. Trimming removed 5 bases at V and 1 base at J, with 12 bases between. CDR1 is SGHRS, CDR2 YFSETQ, per germline. This CDR3 reads CASRWGDSNTEAFF. The DNA of the CDR3 is TGCGCCAGCAGATGGGGAGACTCGAACACTGAAGCTTTCTTT.

The V gene is TRBV30, the J gene TRBJ2-7; D unresolved. The CDR3 has 13 residues. V lost 8 bases and J lost 4, with 18 bases in between. Germline V gene sequence: CDR1 GTSNPN, CDR2 SVGIG (reference sequence). Written as DNA, the CDR3 is TGTGCCGGGAATGCGCGTCCCGCTTACGAGCAGTACTTC. Translated, it gives CAGNARPAYEQYF.

The chain uses TRBV9 and TRBJ1-3; D is uncertain. This CDR3 has 15 residues. From germline, CDR1 is SGDLS and CDR2 YYNGEE. V lost 0 bases and J 2 bases, leaving 9 bases between the germline ends. In nucleotides, the CDR3 is TGTGCCAGCAGCGTAGTCGGAGACCCTGGAAACACCATATATTTT. Its protein product is CASSVVGDPGNTIYF.

The chain recombines TRBV6-1 with TRBJ1-4; 8 bases map to TRBD1. Per germline, CDR1 MNHNS and CDR2 SASEGT. This CDR3 has 14 amino acids. Trimming at V came to 6 bases and at J to 8 bases, leaving 8 bases not matched to a gene. DNA for the CDR3: TGTGCCAGCAGATACAGGGGGACGACCGAAAAACTGTTTTTT. Residues: CASRYRGTTEKLFF.

The chain is built from TRBV6-1 and TRBJ1-1, with a tentative D call TRBD1 (6 bases). CDR3 length: 15 amino acids. V dropped 2 bases and J dropped 1 base, with 11 bases sitting between them. The germline V gene has CDR1 MNHNS and CDR2 SASEGT. The CDR3 DNA sequence: TGTGCCAGCAGTGAATTTAGGGGGAGGAACACTGAAGCTTTCTTT. Encoded protein: CASSEFRGRNTEAFF.

V gene TRBV6-6 combines with J gene TRBJ1-1, with TRBD1 identical over 7 bases. The CDR3 is made up of 12 amino acids. Per the germline V gene, CDR1 is MNHNY and CDR2 is SVGAGI (reference sequence). J gave up 8 bases and V 2 bases, and 2 bases lay outside the gene matches. CDR3 loop: CASSYRGQEAFF. In DNA, the CDR3 is TGTGCCAGCAGTTACCGGGGACAGGAAGCTTTCTTT.

The J gene is TRBJ1-2, the V gene TRBV6-1; possibly TRBD1 for D (5 bases). Trimming pared 4 bases from V and 2 bases from J, leaving 17 bases between. Germline CDR1 and CDR2: MNHNS and SASEGT. The length of the CDR3 is 16 residues. This CDR3 is CASSGRLGGGNYGYTF. In nucleotides, the CDR3 is TGTGCCAGCAGTGGCCGTTTGGGGGGGGGAAACTATGGCTACACCTTC.

The chain carries TRBV18 and TRBJ1-1, with 7 bases fitting TRBD1. Germline loops: CDR1 KGHSH, CDR2 LQKENI. V lost 4 bases, J lost 5 bases, and 7 bases stayed unmatched. The CDR3 is 14 residues long. The CDR3 is CASSRDSSGTEAFF. Written as DNA, the CDR3 is TGTGCCAGCTCACGGGACAGCTCAGGGACTGAAGCTTTCTTT.

The V call is TRBV5-4, the J call TRBJ2-3; 11 nucleotides agree with TRBD2. V lost 0 bases, J lost 2 bases, and 2 bases stayed unmatched. The length of the CDR3 is 16 residues. Germline V gene lookup returns CDR1 SGHNT and CDR2 YYREEE (reference sequence). The CDR3 DNA is TGTGCCAGCAGCTTGGGACTAGCGGGGTTCACAGATACGCAGTATTTT. Translated, it gives CASSLGLAGFTDTQYF. Full variable domain (remainder filled in from reference TRBV5-4 and TRBJ2-3): ETGVTQSPTHLIKTRGQQVTLRCSSQSGHNTVSWYQQALGQGPQFIFQYYREEENGRGNFPPRFSGLQFPNYSSELNVNALELDDSALYLCASSLGLAGFTDTQYFGPGTRLTVL.

V is TRBV9 and J is TRBJ1-4; no reliable D call. Germline CDR1 reads SGDLS; CDR2 reads YYNGEE. V was pared by 2 bases and J by 10 bases, with 12 bases between. The CDR3 has 13 amino acids. CDR3 coding DNA: TGTGCCAGCAGCGTCGACGAGAGGGCAAAACTGTTTTTT. Translation gives CASSVDERAKLFF.

This clone was detected once. The rearrangement uses TRBV7-3 and TRBJ2-1, with D possibly TRBD1 on 5 matching bases. The V end lost 2 bases, the J end lost 4 bases, and 9 bases lay between the germline ends. The CDR3 spans 14 residues. CDR1 and CDR2 (germline): SGHTA, FQGTGA. CDR3 region: CASSLATDYNEQFF. As DNA, the CDR3 is TGTGCCAGCAGCTTAGCGACAGATTACAATGAGCAGTTCTTC.

This sequence joins TRBV6-4 and TRBJ2-1, with a weak D call TRBD2 (5 bases). The V end lost 3 bases, the J end lost 10 bases, and 16 bases lay between the germline ends. The germline V gene has CDR1 MRHNA and CDR2 SNTAGT. CDR3 size: 14 residues. The CDR3 reads CASSEAGFGAEQFF. CDR3 sequence (DNA): TGTGCCAGCAGTGAGGCGGGTTTTGGTGCCGAGCAGTTCTTC.